This T cell receptor beta chain is drawn from a study of blood T cell repertoires in COVID-19. In the authors' methods: Nucleated cell number was recorded as an estimate derived from reference gene primer amplification. Profiling relied on immunoSEQ multiplex PCR, and the TCRdb table lists in-frame clones only, not all of them. V, J and clone size were drawn from that table, and D and trimming were deduced from the DNA. This sample has about 270,000 clones, with about nine tenths found just once. Seattle's enrolled individuals joined amid active infection and were then monitored longitudinally. This CDR3 is built from 13 residues. The junction had 5 bases not matched to a gene; V was cut back by 5 bases and J by 5 bases. CDR1 and CDR2 from the germline V gene are PRHDT and FYEKMQ (reference sequence).

The rearrangement links TRBV13 to TRBJ1-2; the match to TRBD1 covers 7 bases. Material: peripheral blood. The receptor comes from a woman aged 30 to 39 with COVID-19, enrolled during active disease. The CDR3 nucleotides are TGTGCCAGCAGCCAGGACAGGATATATGGCTACACCTTC. Amino acid sequence: CASSQDRIYGYTF. The variable domain in full, with the rest retrieved from reference TRBV13 and TRBJ1-2, is AAGVIQSPRHLIKEKRETATLKCYPIPRHDTVYWYQQGPGQDPQFLISFYEKMQSDKGSIPDRFSAQQFSDYHSELNMSSLELGDSALYFCASSQDRIYGYTFGSGTRLTVV.